This is a list of T cell receptor beta chains from one sample in a study of identical twins. TCRdb independently ran MiXCR on the 5' RACE reads; one entry per CDR3 protein. This table holds some 250,000 distinct CDR3 sequences, more than 9.5% found once. Separately, the same data were catalogued under a study of yellow fever vaccine responses in identical twins.

Sequenced sample: memory (CD45RO+) T cells sorted from blood. These receptors originate from a woman in her late teens or twenties in good health. Each CDR3 is given with its conserved first and last residue. The D gene is left open where the match is weak. Expanded clones get a size class; other rows say once, few or many, or leave the size out.

abundance: many
j_gene: TRBJ1-1
len: 14
d_gene: .
v_gene: TRBV12-3/TRBV12-4
CDR3aa: CASTRQSLNTEAFF
CDR3nt: TGTGCCAGCACCAGACAGAGTCTGAACACTGAAGCTTTCTTT

abundance: .
j_gene: TRBJ2-1
len: 13
d_gene: .
v_gene: TRBV5-1
CDR3aa: CASSPEYSNEQFF
CDR3nt: TGCGCCAGCAGCCCGGAGTATTCCAATGAGCAGTTCTTC

abundance: .
j_gene: TRBJ1-1
len: 15
d_gene: .
v_gene: TRBV7-2
CDR3aa: CASSLAGRWDTEAFF
CDR3nt: TGTGCCAGCAGCTTGGCAGGGCGGTGGGACACTGAAGCTTTCTTT

abundance: few
j_gene: TRBJ2-3
len: 16
d_gene: TRBD2
v_gene: TRBV9
CDR3aa: CASSAGLAGAPDTQYF
CDR3nt: TGTGCCAGCAGCGCCGGACTAGCGGGGGCTCCAGATACGCAGTATTTT

abundance: many
j_gene: TRBJ2-7
len: 15
d_gene: TRBD1
v_gene: TRBV12-3/TRBV12-4
CDR3aa: CASTRSGTEFYEQYF
CDR3nt: TGTGCCAGCACCCGTTCGGGGACAGAGTTCTACGAGCAGTACTTC

abundance: .
j_gene: TRBJ1-2
len: 15
d_gene: .
v_gene: TRBV4-1
CDR3aa: CASSPRLGDDYGYTF
CDR3nt: TGCGCCAGCAGCCCCCGCCTTGGTGACGACTATGGCTACACCTTC

abundance: many
j_gene: TRBJ2-5
len: 16
d_gene: TRBD2
v_gene: TRBV6-2/TRBV6-3
CDR3aa: CASSYPGLAGAETQYF
CDR3nt: TGTGCCAGCAGTTACCCGGGACTAGCGGGAGCAGAGACCCAGTACTTC

abundance: few
j_gene: TRBJ2-1
len: 18
d_gene: TRBD2
v_gene: TRBV6-5
CDR3aa: CASSSPGLAGLSYNEQFF
CDR3nt: TGTGCCAGCAGTTCGCCGGGACTAGCGGGGCTATCCTACAATGAGCAGTTCTTC

abundance: few
j_gene: TRBJ2-3
len: 14
d_gene: TRBD2
v_gene: TRBV4-2
CDR3aa: CASSQVLAGTGAHF
CDR3nt: TGTGCCAGCAGCCAAGTCCTAGCGGGCACGGGAGCCCATTTT

abundance: few
j_gene: TRBJ2-2
len: 16
d_gene: TRBD1
v_gene: TRBV5-6
CDR3aa: CASSPDRAVNTGELFF
CDR3nt: TGTGCCAGCAGCCCGGACAGGGCCGTGAACACCGGGGAGCTGTTTTTT

abundance: few
j_gene: TRBJ2-7
len: 14
d_gene: TRBD1
v_gene: TRBV4-3
CDR3aa: CASSEGQGKYEQYF
CDR3nt: TGCGCCAGCAGCGAGGGACAGGGGAAATACGAGCAGTACTTC

abundance: few
j_gene: TRBJ1-5
len: 16
d_gene: TRBD1
v_gene: TRBV4-1
CDR3aa: CASSQTSRQGLGPQHF
CDR3nt: TGCGCCAGCAGCCAAACTTCTCGACAGGGTCTAGGGCCCCAGCATTTT

abundance: .
j_gene: TRBJ2-7
len: 12
d_gene: .
v_gene: TRBV25-1
CDR3aa: CASSGVFYEQYF
CDR3nt: TGTGCCAGCAGTGGTGTTTTCTACGAGCAGTACTTC

abundance: .
j_gene: TRBJ2-7
len: 14
d_gene: TRBD2
v_gene: TRBV6-1
CDR3aa: CASWTSGDHYEQYF
CDR3nt: TGTGCCAGTTGGACTAGCGGAGACCACTACGAGCAGTACTTC

abundance: many
j_gene: TRBJ2-3
len: 16
d_gene: .
v_gene: TRBV4-2
CDR3aa: CASSHSGEGGSDTQYF
CDR3nt: TGTGCCAGCAGCCATAGTGGGGAAGGAGGATCAGATACGCAGTATTTT

abundance: .
j_gene: TRBJ2-3
len: 16
d_gene: TRBD2
v_gene: TRBV19
CDR3aa: CASSVRTSGGTDTQYF
CDR3nt: TGTGCCAGTAGTGTCCGGACTAGCGGGGGCACAGATACGCAGTATTTT

abundance: .
j_gene: TRBJ2-5
len: 17
d_gene: .
v_gene: TRBV6-1
CDR3aa: CASKKVKDSVYQETQYF
CDR3nt: TGTGCCAGCAAGAAGGTGAAGGACAGTGTGTACCAAGAGACCCAGTACTTC

abundance: .
j_gene: TRBJ2-3
len: 13
d_gene: TRBD2
v_gene: TRBV20-1
CDR3aa: CSANRAGRDTQYF
CDR3nt: TGCAGTGCAAACCGAGCGGGGCGGGATACGCAGTATTTT

abundance: .
j_gene: TRBJ2-7
len: 15
d_gene: .
v_gene: TRBV14
CDR3aa: CASSPGLIMRGEQYF
CDR3nt: TGTGCCAGCAGCCCGGGGTTAATCATGCGTGGCGAGCAGTACTTC

abundance: few
j_gene: TRBJ2-1
len: 15
d_gene: .
v_gene: TRBV11-1
CDR3aa: CASSLVSGSYNEQFF
CDR3nt: TGTGCCAGCAGCTTAGTGTCGGGCTCCTACAATGAGCAGTTCTTC

abundance: few
j_gene: TRBJ2-3
len: 12
d_gene: .
v_gene: TRBV29-1
CDR3aa: CSVESRGATQYF
CDR3nt: TGCAGCGTTGAAAGTAGGGGGGCTACGCAGTATTTT

abundance: .
j_gene: TRBJ1-2
len: 13
d_gene: .
v_gene: TRBV4-3
CDR3aa: CASSQQGLYGYTF
CDR3nt: TGCGCCAGCAGCCAACAGGGGCTCTATGGCTACACCTTC

abundance: .
j_gene: TRBJ2-1
len: 12
d_gene: .
v_gene: TRBV7-2
CDR3aa: CASSASYNEQFF
CDR3nt: TGTGCCAGCAGCGCCTCCTACAATGAGCAGTTCTTC

abundance: .
j_gene: TRBJ2-1
len: 17
d_gene: TRBD2
v_gene: TRBV12-3/TRBV12-4
CDR3aa: CASTVTSGGARYNEQFF
CDR3nt: TGTGCCAGCACCGTAACTAGCGGGGGGGCTCGGTACAATGAGCAGTTCTTC

abundance: many
j_gene: TRBJ1-2
len: 13
d_gene: .
v_gene: TRBV12-3/TRBV12-4
CDR3aa: CASSNGTYYGYTF
CDR3nt: TGTGCCAGCAGTAACGGGACATACTATGGCTACACCTTC

abundance: .
j_gene: TRBJ1-3
len: 15
d_gene: TRBD1
v_gene: TRBV2
CDR3aa: CASSEQGTAGNTIYF
CDR3nt: TGTGCCAGCAGTGAACAGGGGACAGCTGGAAACACCATATATTTT

abundance: .
j_gene: TRBJ2-7
len: 15
d_gene: TRBD2
v_gene: TRBV5-4
CDR3aa: CASSGLAGGPYEQYF
CDR3nt: TGTGCCAGCAGCGGACTAGCGGGGGGGCCCTACGAGCAGTACTTC

abundance: .
j_gene: TRBJ2-3
len: 15
d_gene: TRBD1
v_gene: TRBV7-6
CDR3aa: CASSPFEGATDTQYF
CDR3nt: TGTGCCAGCAGCCCATTCGAGGGGGCAACAGATACGCAGTATTTT

abundance: many
j_gene: TRBJ2-5
len: 14
d_gene: .
v_gene: TRBV20-1
CDR3aa: CSAISLRYQETQYF
CDR3nt: TGCAGTGCCATTTCACTGCGATACCAAGAGACCCAGTACTTC

abundance: few
j_gene: TRBJ2-5
len: 17
d_gene: TRBD2
v_gene: TRBV2
CDR3aa: CASSGSPPRGRGETQYF
CDR3nt: TGTGCCAGCAGTGGATCTCCCCCCAGAGGGAGGGGAGAGACCCAGTACTTC

abundance: few
j_gene: TRBJ2-5
len: 16
d_gene: .
v_gene: TRBV12-3/TRBV12-4
CDR3aa: CASSPNSGHGGGTQYF
CDR3nt: TGTGCCAGCAGTCCTAACTCGGGACACGGCGGTGGGACCCAGTACTTC

abundance: few
j_gene: TRBJ2-7
len: 15
d_gene: .
v_gene: TRBV11-2
CDR3aa: CASSLVSGAVTEQYF
CDR3nt: TGTGCCAGCAGCTTAGTTTCGGGAGCGGTAACCGAGCAGTACTTC

abundance: few
j_gene: TRBJ2-1
len: 19
d_gene: TRBD2
v_gene: TRBV27
CDR3aa: CASSYGTSGYPPSYNEQFF
CDR3nt: TGTGCCAGCAGCTATGGGACTAGCGGGTACCCTCCCTCCTACAATGAGCAGTTCTTC

abundance: .
j_gene: TRBJ2-5
len: 14
d_gene: .
v_gene: TRBV7-8
CDR3aa: CASSLGDFGMTQYF
CDR3nt: TGTGCCAGCAGCTTAGGGGATTTTGGGATGACCCAGTACTTC

abundance: many
j_gene: TRBJ2-2
len: 15
d_gene: .
v_gene: TRBV12-3/TRBV12-4
CDR3aa: CASSLTAGGLGELFF
CDR3nt: TGTGCCAGCAGTTTAACGGCCGGAGGGCTCGGGGAGCTGTTTTTT

abundance: few
j_gene: TRBJ2-7
len: 17
d_gene: .
v_gene: TRBV28
CDR3aa: CASSLAAGIGSSYEQYF
CDR3nt: TGTGCCAGCAGTTTGGCCGCAGGGATAGGGAGCTCCTACGAGCAGTACTTC

abundance: few
j_gene: TRBJ1-4
len: 13
d_gene: TRBD1
v_gene: TRBV27
CDR3aa: CASLRQGDEKLFF
CDR3nt: TGTGCCAGCCTCAGACAGGGCGATGAAAAACTGTTTTTT

abundance: .
j_gene: TRBJ2-7
len: 13
d_gene: TRBD1
v_gene: TRBV7-2
CDR3aa: CASSRQGPYEQYF
CDR3nt: TGTGCCAGCTCCAGACAGGGCCCCTACGAGCAGTACTTC

abundance: many
j_gene: TRBJ2-3
len: 16
d_gene: TRBD2
v_gene: TRBV9
CDR3aa: CASSVGAGTLRDTQYF
CDR3nt: TGTGCCAGCAGCGTAGGAGCGGGGACCCTACGGGATACGCAGTATTTT

abundance: few
j_gene: TRBJ2-3
len: 14
d_gene: .
v_gene: TRBV29-1
CDR3aa: CSVVSQTVADTQYF
CDR3nt: TGCAGCGTTGTTTCCCAGACTGTGGCAGATACGCAGTATTTT

abundance: .
j_gene: TRBJ2-5
len: 17
d_gene: TRBD1
v_gene: TRBV5-1
CDR3aa: CASSFEKRQGVGETQYF
CDR3nt: TGCGCCAGCAGCTTCGAAAAACGACAGGGGGTAGGAGAGACCCAGTACTTC

abundance: .
j_gene: TRBJ2-3
len: 16
d_gene: TRBD2
v_gene: TRBV6-1
CDR3aa: CASSTYLAGVRDTQYF
CDR3nt: TGTGCCAGCTCCACCTATCTAGCGGGAGTAAGAGATACGCAGTATTTT

abundance: .
j_gene: TRBJ2-1
len: 14
d_gene: .
v_gene: TRBV4-1
CDR3aa: CASSLRSVYNEQFF
CDR3nt: TGCGCCAGCAGCCTCCGATCTGTATACAATGAGCAGTTCTTC

abundance: many
j_gene: TRBJ2-1
len: 15
d_gene: TRBD2
v_gene: TRBV27
CDR3aa: CASSLRPSGSDEQFF
CDR3nt: TGTGCCAGCAGTTTAAGGCCTAGCGGGAGTGATGAGCAGTTCTTC

abundance: many
j_gene: TRBJ2-7
len: 12
d_gene: TRBD1
v_gene: TRBV28
CDR3aa: CASSLGPGTGYF
CDR3nt: TGTGCCAGCAGTTTGGGCCCGGGGACAGGGTACTTC

abundance: .
j_gene: TRBJ2-7
len: 14
d_gene: .
v_gene: TRBV2
CDR3aa: CASRRTEDSYEQYF
CDR3nt: TGTGCCAGCAGGAGGACTGAAGACTCCTACGAGCAGTACTTC

abundance: .
j_gene: TRBJ1-2
len: 15
d_gene: TRBD1
v_gene: TRBV9
CDR3aa: CASSPRTGDFSGYTF
CDR3nt: TGTGCCAGCAGCCCGCGGACAGGGGACTTTAGCGGCTACACCTTC

abundance: few
j_gene: TRBJ2-7
len: 15
d_gene: .
v_gene: TRBV6-2/TRBV6-3
CDR3aa: CASSYFSGVESVQYF
CDR3nt: TGTGCCAGCAGTTACTTCTCAGGTGTGGAATCCGTGCAGTACTTC

abundance: .
j_gene: TRBJ2-2
len: 15
d_gene: .
v_gene: TRBV5-1
CDR3aa: CASSLYGTDTGELFF
CDR3nt: TGCGCCAGCAGCTTGTACGGGACGGACACCGGGGAGCTGTTTTTT

abundance: .
j_gene: TRBJ1-5
len: 16
d_gene: .
v_gene: TRBV15
CDR3aa: CATSREMGGSNQPQHF
CDR3nt: TGTGCCACCAGCAGAGAAATGGGAGGAAGCAATCAGCCCCAGCATTTT

abundance: .
j_gene: TRBJ2-2
len: 16
d_gene: TRBD1
v_gene: TRBV6-1
CDR3aa: CASSPIGTANTGELFF
CDR3nt: TGTGCCAGCAGTCCTATAGGGACAGCCAACACCGGGGAGCTGTTTTTT

abundance: .
j_gene: TRBJ2-1
len: 16
d_gene: .
v_gene: TRBV5-1
CDR3aa: CASSSSPAGSENEQFF
CDR3nt: TGCGCCAGCAGCTCGTCACCAGCGGGCTCGGAGAATGAGCAGTTCTTC

abundance: many
j_gene: TRBJ1-2
len: 16
d_gene: .
v_gene: TRBV15
CDR3aa: CATSRETGSPLYGYTF
CDR3nt: TGTGCCACCAGCAGAGAGACGGGATCCCCGCTCTATGGCTACACCTTC

abundance: few
j_gene: TRBJ2-3
len: 15
d_gene: .
v_gene: TRBV30
CDR3aa: CAWSSGLAGTDTQYF
CDR3nt: TGTGCCTGGAGCTCCGGACTCGCAGGCACAGATACGCAGTATTTT

abundance: few
j_gene: TRBJ2-3
len: 19
d_gene: .
v_gene: TRBV30
CDR3aa: CAWSAFQVYGGNAADTQYF
CDR3nt: TGTGCCTGGAGTGCCTTTCAAGTTTACGGGGGAAATGCAGCAGATACGCAGTATTTT

abundance: .
j_gene: TRBJ2-1
len: 15
d_gene: TRBD1
v_gene: TRBV5-4
CDR3aa: CASSPRTGVGNEQFF
CDR3nt: TGTGCCAGCAGCCCGCGGACAGGGGTAGGAAATGAGCAGTTCTTC

abundance: .
j_gene: TRBJ2-1
len: 13
d_gene: .
v_gene: TRBV7-8
CDR3aa: CASSPLAMGGQFF
CDR3nt: TGTGCCAGCAGCCCGTTAGCGATGGGGGGGCAGTTCTTC

abundance: many
j_gene: TRBJ2-2
len: 14
d_gene: TRBD1
v_gene: TRBV12-3/TRBV12-4
CDR3aa: CASRRTGETGELFF
CDR3nt: TGTGCCAGCAGGAGGACAGGGGAAACCGGGGAGCTGTTTTTT